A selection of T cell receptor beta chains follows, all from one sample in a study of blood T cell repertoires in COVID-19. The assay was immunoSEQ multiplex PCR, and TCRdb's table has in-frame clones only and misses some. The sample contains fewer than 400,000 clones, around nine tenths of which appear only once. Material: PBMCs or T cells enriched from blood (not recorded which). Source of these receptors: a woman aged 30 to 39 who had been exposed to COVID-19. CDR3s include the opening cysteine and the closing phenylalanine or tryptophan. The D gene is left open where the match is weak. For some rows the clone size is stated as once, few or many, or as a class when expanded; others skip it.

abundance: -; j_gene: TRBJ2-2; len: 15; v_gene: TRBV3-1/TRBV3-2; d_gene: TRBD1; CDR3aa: CASSPRQGAAGELFF; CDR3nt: TGTGCCAGCAGCCCAAGACAGGGGGCTGCCGGGGAGCTGTTTTTT
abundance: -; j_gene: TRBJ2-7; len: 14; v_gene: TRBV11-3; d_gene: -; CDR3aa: CASSLRPIDYEQYF; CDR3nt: TGTGCCAGCAGCTTGAGGCCGATTGACTACGAGCAGTACTTC
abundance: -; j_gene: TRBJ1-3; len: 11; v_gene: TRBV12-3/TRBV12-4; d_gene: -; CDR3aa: CASSLDFPIYF; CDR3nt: TGTGCCAGCAGTTTGGACTTCCCCATATATTTT
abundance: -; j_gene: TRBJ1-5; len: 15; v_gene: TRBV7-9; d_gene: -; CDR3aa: CASSLQGLLNQPQHF; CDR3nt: TGTGCCAGCAGTTTACAGGGCCTATTAAATCAGCCCCAGCATTTT
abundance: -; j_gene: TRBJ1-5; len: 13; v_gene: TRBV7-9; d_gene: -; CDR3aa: CASSSSEARPQHF; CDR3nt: TGTGCCAGCAGCTCGTCGGAGGCCCGGCCCCAGCATTTT
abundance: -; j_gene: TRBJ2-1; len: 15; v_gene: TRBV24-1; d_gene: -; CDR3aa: CATSDPRQASNEQFF; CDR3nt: TGTGCCACCAGTGATCCCCGACAGGCTTCCAATGAGCAGTTCTTC
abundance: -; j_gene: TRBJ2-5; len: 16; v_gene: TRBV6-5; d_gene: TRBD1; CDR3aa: CASSYSYLRGQETQYF; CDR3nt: TGTGCCAGCAGTTACTCCTATCTCAGGGGGCAAGAGACCCAGTACTTC
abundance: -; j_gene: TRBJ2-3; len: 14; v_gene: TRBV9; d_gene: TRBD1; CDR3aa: CASSSRQGADTQYF; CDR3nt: TGTGCCAGCAGCTCGAGACAGGGTGCAGATACGCAGTATTTT
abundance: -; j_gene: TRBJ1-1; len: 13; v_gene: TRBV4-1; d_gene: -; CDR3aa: CASSPGGSTEAFF; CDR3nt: TGCGCCAGCAGTCCGGGCGGGTCTACTGAAGCTTTCTTT
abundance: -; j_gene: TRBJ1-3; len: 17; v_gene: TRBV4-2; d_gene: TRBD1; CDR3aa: CATTYVSGGAGGNTIYF; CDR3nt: TGTGCCACTACCTACGTTTCAGGGGGCGCGGGTGGAAACACCATATATTTT
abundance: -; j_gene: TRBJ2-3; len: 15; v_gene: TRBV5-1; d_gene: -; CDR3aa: CASSLAVQGPDTQYF; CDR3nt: TGCGCCAGCAGCTTGGCCGTTCAGGGCCCAGATACGCAGTATTTT
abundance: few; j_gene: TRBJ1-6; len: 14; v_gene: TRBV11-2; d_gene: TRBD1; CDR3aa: CASSSPRTGPTLHF; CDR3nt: TGTGCCAGCAGCTCCCCCCGGACAGGGCCAACCCTCCACTTT
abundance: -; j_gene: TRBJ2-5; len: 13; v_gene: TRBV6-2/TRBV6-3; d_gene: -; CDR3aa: CASSYSYHRDQYF; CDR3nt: TGTGCCAGCAGTTACTCGTACCATCGGGACCAGTACTTC
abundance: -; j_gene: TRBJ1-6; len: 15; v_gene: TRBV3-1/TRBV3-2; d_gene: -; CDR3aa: CASSPTEAYNSPLHF; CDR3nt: TGTGCCAGCAGCCCAACCGAGGCCTATAATTCACCCCTCCACTTT
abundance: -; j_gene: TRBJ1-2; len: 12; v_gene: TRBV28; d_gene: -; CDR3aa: CASIQAGYGYTF; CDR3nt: TGTGCCAGCATTCAGGCGGGCTATGGCTACACCTTC
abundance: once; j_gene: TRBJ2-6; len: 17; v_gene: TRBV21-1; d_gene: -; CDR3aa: CASSKSAGGCGANVLTF; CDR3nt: TGTGCCAGCAGCAAAAGTGCGGGGGGCTGTGGGGCCAACGTCCTGACTTTC
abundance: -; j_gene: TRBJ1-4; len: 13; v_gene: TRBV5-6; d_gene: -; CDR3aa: CASSFGTVEKLFF; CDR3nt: TGTGCCAGCAGCTTCGGTACAGTAGAAAAACTGTTTTTT
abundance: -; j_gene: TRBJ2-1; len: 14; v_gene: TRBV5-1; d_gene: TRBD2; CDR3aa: CASSWSGGANEQFF; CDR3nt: TGCGCCAGCAGCTGGAGCGGGGGGGCGAATGAGCAGTTCTTC
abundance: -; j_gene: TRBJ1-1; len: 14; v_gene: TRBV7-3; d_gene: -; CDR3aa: CASSQDSRDTEAFF; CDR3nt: TGTGCCAGCAGCCAGGACAGTCGTGACACTGAAGCTTTCTTT
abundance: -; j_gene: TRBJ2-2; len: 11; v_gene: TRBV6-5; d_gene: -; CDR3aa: CAISRPGGLFF; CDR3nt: TGTGCCATCTCTAGACCCGGAGGGCTGTTTTTT
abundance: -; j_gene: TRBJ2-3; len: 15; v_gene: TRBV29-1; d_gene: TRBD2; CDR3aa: CSVAQRETSTDTQYF; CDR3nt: TGCAGCGTAGCTCAGCGGGAGACTAGCACAGATACGCAGTATTTT
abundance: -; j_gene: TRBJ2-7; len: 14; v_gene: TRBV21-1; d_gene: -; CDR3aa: CASSKGPGSYEQYF; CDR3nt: TGTGCCAGCAGCAAAGGCCCCGGCTCCTACGAGCAGTACTTC
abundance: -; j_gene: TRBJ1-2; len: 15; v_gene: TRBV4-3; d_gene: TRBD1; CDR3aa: CASSQDRQGRDGYTF; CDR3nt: TGCGCCAGCAGCCAAGATCGACAGGGTCGCGATGGCTACACCTTC
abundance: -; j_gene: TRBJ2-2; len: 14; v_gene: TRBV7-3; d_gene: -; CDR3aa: CASSPTGSAGELFF; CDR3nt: TGTGCCAGCAGCCCTACAGGGTCTGCCGGGGAGCTGTTTTTT
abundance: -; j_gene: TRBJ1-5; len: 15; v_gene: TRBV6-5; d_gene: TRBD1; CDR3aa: CASSPQGVLNQPQHF; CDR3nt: TGTGCCAGCAGTCCCCAGGGGGTACTAAATCAGCCCCAGCATTTT
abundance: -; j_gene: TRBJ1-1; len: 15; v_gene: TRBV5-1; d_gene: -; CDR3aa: CASSFNDRGNTEAFF; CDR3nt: TGCGCCAGCAGCTTTAATGATCGGGGGAACACTGAAGCTTTCTTT
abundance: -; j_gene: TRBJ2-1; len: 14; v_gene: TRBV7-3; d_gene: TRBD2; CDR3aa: CASSLTGGSREQFF; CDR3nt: TGTGCCAGCAGCTTAACGGGAGGGTCACGGGAGCAGTTCTTC
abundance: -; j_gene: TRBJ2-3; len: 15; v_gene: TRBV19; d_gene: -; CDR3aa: CASSIGGRDTDTQYF; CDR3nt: TGTGCCAGTAGTATAGGGGGGCGAGACACAGATACGCAGTATTTT
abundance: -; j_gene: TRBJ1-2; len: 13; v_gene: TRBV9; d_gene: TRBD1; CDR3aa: CASSAQGARGYTF; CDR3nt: TGTGCCAGCAGTGCTCAGGGGGCGCGTGGCTACACCTTC
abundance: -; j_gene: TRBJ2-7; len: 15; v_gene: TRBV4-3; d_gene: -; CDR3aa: CASSQDRRSSYEQYF; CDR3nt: TGCGCCAGCAGCCAAGATAGAAGGAGTTCCTACGAGCAGTACTTC
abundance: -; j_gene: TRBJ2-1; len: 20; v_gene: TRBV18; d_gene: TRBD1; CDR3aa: CASSPLRRDRGRRPYNEQFF; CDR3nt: TGTGCCAGCTCACCGCTACGCCGGGACAGGGGGCGAAGGCCGTACAATGAGCAGTTCTTC
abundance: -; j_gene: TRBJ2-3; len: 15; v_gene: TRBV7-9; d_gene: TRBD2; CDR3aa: CASSSGLEVIDTQYF; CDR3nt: TGTGCCAGCAGCTCCGGACTAGAAGTTATAGATACGCAGTATTTT
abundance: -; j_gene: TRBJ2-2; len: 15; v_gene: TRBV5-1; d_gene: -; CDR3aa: CASSAATGNTGELFF; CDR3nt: TGCGCCAGCAGCGCGGCGACAGGGAACACCGGGGAGCTGTTTTTT
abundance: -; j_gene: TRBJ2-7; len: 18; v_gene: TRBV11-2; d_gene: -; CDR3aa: CASSLDLGDSSFTYEQYF; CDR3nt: TGTGCCAGCAGCTTAGATCTAGGTGACAGTAGTTTTACCTACGAGCAGTACTTC
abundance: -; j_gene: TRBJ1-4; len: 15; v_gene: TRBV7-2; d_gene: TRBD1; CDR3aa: CASSPGTVTNEKLFF; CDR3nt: TGTGCCAGCAGCCCCGGGACAGTCACTAATGAAAAACTGTTTTTT
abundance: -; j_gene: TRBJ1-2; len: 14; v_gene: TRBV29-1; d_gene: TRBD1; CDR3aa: CSVERTGPNYGYTF; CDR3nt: TGCAGCGTTGAAAGGACAGGCCCGAACTATGGCTACACCTTC
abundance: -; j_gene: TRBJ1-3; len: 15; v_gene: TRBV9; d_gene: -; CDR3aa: CASSVEQGNGNTIYF; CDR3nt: TGTGCCAGCAGCGTGGAACAGGGAAATGGAAACACCATATATTTT
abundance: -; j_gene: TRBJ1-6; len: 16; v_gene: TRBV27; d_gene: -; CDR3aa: CASSLSTGRSWSPLHF; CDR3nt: TGTGCCAGCAGTTTAAGTACGGGGAGGTCGTGGTCACCCCTCCACTTT
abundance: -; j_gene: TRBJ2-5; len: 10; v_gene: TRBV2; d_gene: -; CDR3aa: CASMAETQYF; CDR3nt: TGTGCCAGCATGGCAGAGACCCAGTACTTC
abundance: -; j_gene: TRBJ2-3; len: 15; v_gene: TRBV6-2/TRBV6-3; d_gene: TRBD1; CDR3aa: CASSYSTGVTDTQYF; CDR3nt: TGTGCCAGCAGTTACTCTACAGGGGTCACAGATACGCAGTATTTT
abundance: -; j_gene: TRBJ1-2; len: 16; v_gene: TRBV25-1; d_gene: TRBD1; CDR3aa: CASSGNRDRDAISYTF; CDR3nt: TGTGCCAGCAGTGGGAACCGGGACAGGGACGCTATTTCCTACACCTTC
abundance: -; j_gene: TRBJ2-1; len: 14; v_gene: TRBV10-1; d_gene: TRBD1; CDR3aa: CASTGQDSNNEQFF; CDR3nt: TGCGCCAGCACCGGACAGGACTCTAACAATGAGCAGTTCTTC
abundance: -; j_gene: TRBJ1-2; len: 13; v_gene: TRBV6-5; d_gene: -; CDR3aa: CASSYGQGFGYTF; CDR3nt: TGTGCCAGCAGTTACGGGCAGGGGTTTGGCTACACCTTC
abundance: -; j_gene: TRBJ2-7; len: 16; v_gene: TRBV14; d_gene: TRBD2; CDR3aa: CASSLSYGTTGYEQYF; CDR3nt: TGTGCCAGCAGCCTCAGCTATGGGACTACGGGGTACGAGCAGTACTTC
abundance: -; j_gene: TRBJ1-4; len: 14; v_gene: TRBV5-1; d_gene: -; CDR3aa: CASSPDPTGEKLFF; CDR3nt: TGCGCCAGCAGCCCGGACCCCACGGGGGAAAAACTGTTTTTT